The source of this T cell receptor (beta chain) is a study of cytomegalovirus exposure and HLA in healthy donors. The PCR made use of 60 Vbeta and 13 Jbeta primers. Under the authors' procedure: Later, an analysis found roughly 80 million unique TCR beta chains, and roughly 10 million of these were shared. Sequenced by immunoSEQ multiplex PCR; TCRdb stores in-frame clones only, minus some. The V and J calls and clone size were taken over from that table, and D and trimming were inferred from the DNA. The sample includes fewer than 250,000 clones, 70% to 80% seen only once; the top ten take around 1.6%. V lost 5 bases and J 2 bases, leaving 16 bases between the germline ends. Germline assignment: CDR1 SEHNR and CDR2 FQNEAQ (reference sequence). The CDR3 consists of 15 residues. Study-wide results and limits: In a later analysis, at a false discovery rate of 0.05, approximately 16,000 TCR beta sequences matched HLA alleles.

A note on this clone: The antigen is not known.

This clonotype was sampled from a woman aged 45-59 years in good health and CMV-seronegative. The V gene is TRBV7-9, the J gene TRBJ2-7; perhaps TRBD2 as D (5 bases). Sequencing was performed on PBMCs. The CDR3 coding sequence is TGTGCCAGCAGCCGGAAGTCCCCCGGGACCTACGAGCAGTACTTC. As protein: CASSRKSPGTYEQYF.